This TCR beta chain was identified in a study of blood T cell repertoires in COVID-19. Overall study: COVID-19 samples from acute and convalescent phases originated in the United States, Italy and Spain. The analysed material was cDNA or gDNA that came from T cells, B-cell-depleted T cells, or PBMCs.

It was during active infection that Seattle patients were enrolled and then longitudinally followed. Losses at the gene ends were 7 bases for V and 0 bases for J; bases not matched to a gene: 4. Germline V gene data show CDR1 as LNHDA and CDR2 as SQIVND (reference sequence). The CDR3 loop spans 14 amino acids. How the authors handled the data: Estimated nucleated cell counts came from reference gene primer amplification. TCRdb's copy holds only in-frame clones and misses some; the assay was immunoSEQ multiplex PCR. V and J calls and clone size follow that table, whereas D and trimming were derived from the DNA. The sample lists roughly 88,000 clones, approximately 90% occurring once.

Sample: peripheral blood. The sequence was collected from a woman in her fifties or sixties with COVID-19, enrolled during active disease. The chain uses TRBV19 and TRBJ1-1; 8 bases align to TRBD1. The CDR3 DNA follows: TGTGCCAGTAACGGACAGGGATTGAACACTGAAGCTTTCTTT. Protein: CASNGQGLNTEAFF.